This is a list of T cell receptor beta chains from one sample in a study of blood T cell repertoires in COVID-19. Measured with immunoSEQ multiplex PCR; TCRdb has only the in-frame clones, and not every one. Found here are 130,000 or so clones, around 83% of them singletons; the top ten hold almost 8.5%. The sample was peripheral blood. Receptors originate from a woman aged 55-70 years with acute or convalescent COVID-19. CDR3s include the opening cysteine and the closing phenylalanine or tryptophan. The D gene is left open where the match is weak. Clone size appears in some rows only: once, few, many, or a class for an expanded clone.

d_gene	v_gene	j_gene	abundance	CDR3aa	CDR3nt
.	TRBV6-6	TRBJ1-6	.	CASSYSQGGNSPLHF	TGTGCCAGCAGTTACTCGCAGGGAGGTAATTCACCCCTCCACTTT
TRBD2	TRBV9	TRBJ2-3	.	CASSVTPGTSGGIRTDTQYF	TGTGCCAGCAGCGTAACCCCCGGGACTAGCGGGGGGATTAGGACAGATACGCAGTATTTT
.	TRBV28	TRBJ1-5	.	CASSLSSRMTGWEQPQHF	TGTGCCAGCAGTTTATCTTCCCGAATGACAGGCTGGGAGCAGCCCCAGCATTTT
.	TRBV24-1	TRBJ1-6	.	CATSEGSSYNSPLHF	TGTGCCACCAGTGAGGGGAGCTCCTATAATTCACCCCTCCACTTT
.	TRBV9	TRBJ2-2	once	CASSVGAGALAGELFF	TGTGCCAGCAGCGTAGGGGCGGGGGCTCTTGCCGGGGAGCTGTTTTTT
TRBD2	TRBV6-5	TRBJ2-1	.	CASRGGAINNEQFF	TGTGCCAGCCGCGGGGGGGCTATTAACAATGAGCAGTTCTTC
TRBD1	TRBV6-2/TRBV6-3	TRBJ1-6	.	CASSYSRTGENSPLHF	TGTGCCAGCAGTTATTCCCGGACAGGCGAAAATTCACCCCTCCACTTT
.	TRBV2	TRBJ1-1	few	CASRTDNTEAFF	TGTGCCAGCAGGACAGACAACACTGAAGCTTTCTTT
.	TRBV19	TRBJ2-2	.	CASSTRDTGELFF	TGTGCCAGTAGTACCAGGGACACCGGGGAGCTGTTTTTT
.	TRBV7-8	TRBJ2-2	once	CASSSRWAAGAGELFF	TGTGCCAGCAGCTCCCGGTGGGCAGCCGGCGCCGGGGAGCTGTTTTTT
.	TRBV4-1	TRBJ2-7	.	CASSQEGGGGAQSLGQYF	TGCGCCAGCAGCCAAGAAGGGGGTGGGGGGGCGCAGTCCCTAGGGCAGTACTTC
.	TRBV6-5	TRBJ2-7	.	CASRRQLLSYEQYF	TGTGCCAGCAGGCGACAGCTTCTCTCCTACGAGCAGTACTTC
.	TRBV12-3/TRBV12-4	TRBJ1-1	once	CASRGGANTEAFF	TGTGCCAGCAGGGGAGGGGCGAACACTGAAGCTTTCTTT
.	TRBV11-3	TRBJ2-3	.	CASSMGLAADTQYF	TGTGCCAGCAGCATGGGCCTTGCCGCAGATACGCAGTATTTT
TRBD2	TRBV7-7	TRBJ2-1	.	CASSLIGGGTSYNEQFF	TGTGCTAGCAGCTTAATCGGGGGGGGAACCTCCTACAATGAGCAGTTCTTC
.	TRBV18	TRBJ2-1	.	CASSQGIEGGRSEQFF	TGTGCCAGCTCACAGGGTATAGAAGGAGGACGAAGTGAGCAGTTCTTC
TRBD1	TRBV28	TRBJ1-2	.	CASQGTGGFYGYTF	TGTGCCAGCCAGGGGACAGGGGGCTTTTATGGCTACACCTTC
.	TRBV7-8	TRBJ1-2	.	CASKPGGGGYTF	TGTGCCAGCAAACCGGGGGGAGGTGGCTACACCTTC
TRBD1	TRBV9	TRBJ2-7	.	CASSAQGQGRYEQYF	TGTGCCAGCAGCGCCCAAGGACAGGGACGCTACGAGCAGTACTTC
.	TRBV5-4	TRBJ2-2	.	CASSRLGAGAITGELFF	TGTGCCAGCAGCCGACTGGGGGCGGGGGCCATCACCGGGGAGCTGTTTTTT
.	TRBV28	TRBJ1-5	.	CASRRDNSNQPQHF	TGTGCCAGCAGGAGGGACAATAGCAATCAGCCCCAGCATTTT
.	TRBV24-1	TRBJ2-5	.	CATSALGRGVETQYF	TGTGCCACCAGTGCCCTCGGCAGGGGAGTGGAGACCCAGTACTTC
.	TRBV11-1	TRBJ1-2	.	CASSPSRGGYTF	TGTGCCAGCAGCCCAAGTAGGGGTGGCTACACCTTC
.	TRBV12-5	TRBJ2-1	.	CASGPFTGFEPDNEQFF	TGTGCTAGTGGACCATTTACAGGGTTTGAGCCGGACAATGAGCAGTTCTTC
.	TRBV29-1	TRBJ2-3	.	CSVDTGTPDTQYF	TGCAGCGTGGACACGGGGACTCCAGATACGCAGTATTTT
.	TRBV19	TRBJ1-5	once	CASSRRGSNQPQHF	TGTGCCAGTAGTCGTCGAGGTTCCAATCAGCCCCAGCATTTT
.	TRBV4-3	TRBJ2-3	once	CASSQEPTQGYTDTQYF	TGCGCCAGCAGCCAAGAACCCACCCAGGGGTACACAGATACGCAGTATTTT
.	TRBV7-9	TRBJ2-7	few	CASSLVGLTYEQYF	TGTGCCAGCAGCTTAGTTGGCCTCACCTACGAGCAGTACTTC
.	TRBV28	TRBJ1-5	.	CASSLLFRINQPQHF	TGTGCCAGCAGTTTATTGTTCAGGATCAATCAGCCCCAGCATTTT
TRBD1	TRBV6-4	TRBJ1-2	.	CASSDSWTGSLPGYGYTF	TGTGCCAGCAGTGACTCGTGGACAGGTTCCCTCCCCGGCTATGGCTACACCTTC
.	TRBV6-4	TRBJ1-6	few	CASSETRNNSPLHF	TGTGCCAGCAGTGAAACGAGAAATAATTCACCCCTCCACTTT
.	TRBV5-1	TRBJ2-5	.	CASSLGQGWETQYF	TGCGCCAGCAGCTTGGGGCAGGGATGGGAGACCCAGTACTTC
TRBD1	TRBV18	TRBJ2-7	.	CASSPAQGERPYEQYF	TGTGCCAGCTCACCAGCTCAGGGGGAGCGGCCCTACGAGCAGTACTTC
TRBD1	TRBV7-2	TRBJ2-7	.	CASSAWDRGTYEQYF	TGTGCCAGCAGCGCCTGGGACAGGGGTACCTACGAGCAGTACTTC
.	TRBV5-5	TRBJ2-3	.	CASSLFGRWTGTDTQYF	TGTGCCAGCAGCTTGTTCGGACGGTGGACTGGCACAGATACGCAGTATTTT
.	TRBV28	TRBJ1-2	.	CASSSGSLYGYTF	TGTGCCAGCAGTTCAGGGTCGCTCTATGGCTACACCTTC
TRBD2	TRBV2	TRBJ2-5	.	CASRRLAGGGGETQYF	TGTGCCAGCAGGCGACTAGCGGGGGGCGGAGGAGAGACCCAGTACTTC
.	TRBV7-8	TRBJ2-5	.	CASSWSQVSETQYF	TGTGCCAGCAGCTGGTCTCAGGTTTCGGAGACCCAGTACTTC
.	TRBV11-2	TRBJ2-1	few	CASSLVHRDTYNEQFF	TGTGCCAGCAGCTTGGTACACCGGGACACCTACAATGAGCAGTTCTTC
.	TRBV2	TRBJ2-3	.	CASSSRRGAGDTQYF	TGTGCCAGCAGCAGTCGACGGGGGGCCGGAGATACGCAGTATTTT
.	TRBV6-5	TRBJ1-1	.	CASTRVVDTEAFF	TGTGCCAGCACGCGGGTGGTGGACACTGAAGCTTTCTTT
.	TRBV19	TRBJ1-6	.	CASSTGNYAPLHF	TGTGCCAGTAGTACAGGGAATTACGCACCCCTCCACTTT
.	TRBV12-3/TRBV12-4	TRBJ1-1	.	CASTWGREVEAFF	TGTGCCAGCACCTGGGGCAGGGAGGTTGAAGCTTTCTTT
TRBD2	TRBV7-2	TRBJ2-3	.	CASSFQLAGGFSTDTQYF	TGTGCCAGCAGCTTCCAATTAGCGGGGGGTTTTAGCACAGATACGCAGTATTTT
.	TRBV2	TRBJ1-6	.	CASSATGREDSPLHF	TGTGCCAGCAGTGCGACGGGCAGGGAAGATTCACCCCTCCACTTT
TRBD1	TRBV9	TRBJ1-2	.	CASSVAVGTGDDGYTF	TGTGCCAGCAGCGTAGCGGTCGGGACAGGGGATGATGGCTACACCTTC
.	TRBV9	TRBJ1-3	few	CASSVASGAGNTIYF	TGTGCCAGCAGCGTAGCCTCAGGGGCTGGAAACACCATATATTTT
.	TRBV10-1	TRBJ2-2	.	CASSRQKHTGELFF	TGCGCCAGCTCCAGACAGAAGCATACCGGGGAGCTGTTTTTT
.	TRBV13	TRBJ1-1	once	CASSSSMNTEAFF	TGTGCCAGCAGCTCCTCTATGAACACTGAAGCTTTCTTT
.	TRBV28	TRBJ2-2	.	CASSSFGQPGGTGELFF	TGTGCCAGCAGTTCATTCGGCCAACCCGGGGGCACCGGGGAGCTGTTTTTT
TRBD1	TRBV5-5	TRBJ2-3	.	CASSVRDRDFGADTQYF	TGTGCCAGCAGCGTCCGGGACAGGGATTTTGGCGCAGATACGCAGTATTTT
TRBD1	TRBV6-5	TRBJ1-1	.	CASSSGQWDTEAFF	TGTGCCAGCAGTTCGGGACAGTGGGACACTGAAGCTTTCTTT
TRBD1	TRBV19	TRBJ1-5	.	CASSIFGTVNQPQHF	TGTGCCAGTAGTATCTTCGGGACAGTCAATCAGCCCCAGCATTTT